Listed here is a single T cell receptor beta chain. Antigen: not known. Unique molecular identifiers were built into the TCR beta cDNA libraries. A population of about 0.95 to 10 million T cells gave rise to about 500,000 cDNA molecules. TCRdb processed the PCR reads anew with MiXCR; each CDR3 protein has one entry. The table includes roughly 800,000 distinct CDR3 sequences, approximately 53% detected once. These data are taken from a study of post-analysis software for immune sequencing data. In the study overall: The study covered relapsing-remitting, secondary progressive and progressive-relapsing courses of multiple sclerosis.

Study results and limitations: Strong co-clustering by F measure was seen for same-batch samples. Compared with controls, patients showed significantly lower normalized Chao1 diversity. A handful of TRBV segments occurring more often in patients than controls included TRBV5-6, TRBV5-1 and TRBV20-1.

Germline V gene lookup returns CDR1 LGHDT and CDR2 YNNKEL (reference sequence). There are 17 residues in the CDR3. The germline V and J ends were trimmed by 1 base and 10 bases, with 22 bases remaining between them. The clonotype originates from a girl between 5 and 17 years old with multiple sclerosis. The V and J genes are TRBV3-1 and TRBJ2-2, with D perhaps matching TRBD1 or TRBD2 (5 bases each). Sequencing was performed on blood. The DNA for the CDR3 is TGTGCCAGCAGCCAAGGTTGGGCTTATAGGGGAGCGGAGGAGCTGTTTTTT. Its protein is CASSQGWAYRGAEELFF.